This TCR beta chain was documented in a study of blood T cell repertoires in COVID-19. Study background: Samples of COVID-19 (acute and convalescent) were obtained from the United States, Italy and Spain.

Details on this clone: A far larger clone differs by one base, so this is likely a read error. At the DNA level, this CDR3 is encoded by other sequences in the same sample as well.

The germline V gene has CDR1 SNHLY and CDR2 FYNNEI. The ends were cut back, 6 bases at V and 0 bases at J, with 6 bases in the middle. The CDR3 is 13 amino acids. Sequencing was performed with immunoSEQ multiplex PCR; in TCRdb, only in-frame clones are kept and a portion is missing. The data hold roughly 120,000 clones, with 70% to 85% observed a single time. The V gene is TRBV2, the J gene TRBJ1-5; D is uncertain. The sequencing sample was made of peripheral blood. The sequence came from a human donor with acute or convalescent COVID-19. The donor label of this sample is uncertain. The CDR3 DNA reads TGTGCCAGCAGACGGGATAGCAATCAGCCCCAGCATTTT. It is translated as CASRRDSNQPQHF.